The sample holds many counts of the clone carrying this T cell receptor beta chain. CDR3 length: 14 amino acids. J was trimmed by 6 bases and V by 1 base; bases with no gene match: 2. This sample was included in a study of early T cells in non-severe SARS-CoV-2 infection. Each CDR3 protein gets one entry after TCRdb re-called the 5' RACE reads with MiXCR. The table includes roughly 70,000 distinct CDR3 sequences, over 20% detected once. The sample was whole blood, taken at baseline. The sequence was collected from an adult who was a healthcare worker with PCR-confirmed SARS-CoV-2 infection or an uninfected control (not recorded which). The J gene is TRBJ2-2, the V gene TRBV12-3 or TRBV12-4, with 7 positions matching TRBD1. Here the CDR3 reads CASSLGGGAGELFF. As DNA, the CDR3 is TGTGCCAGCAGTTTAGGAGGGGGCGCCGGGGAGCTGTTTTTT.